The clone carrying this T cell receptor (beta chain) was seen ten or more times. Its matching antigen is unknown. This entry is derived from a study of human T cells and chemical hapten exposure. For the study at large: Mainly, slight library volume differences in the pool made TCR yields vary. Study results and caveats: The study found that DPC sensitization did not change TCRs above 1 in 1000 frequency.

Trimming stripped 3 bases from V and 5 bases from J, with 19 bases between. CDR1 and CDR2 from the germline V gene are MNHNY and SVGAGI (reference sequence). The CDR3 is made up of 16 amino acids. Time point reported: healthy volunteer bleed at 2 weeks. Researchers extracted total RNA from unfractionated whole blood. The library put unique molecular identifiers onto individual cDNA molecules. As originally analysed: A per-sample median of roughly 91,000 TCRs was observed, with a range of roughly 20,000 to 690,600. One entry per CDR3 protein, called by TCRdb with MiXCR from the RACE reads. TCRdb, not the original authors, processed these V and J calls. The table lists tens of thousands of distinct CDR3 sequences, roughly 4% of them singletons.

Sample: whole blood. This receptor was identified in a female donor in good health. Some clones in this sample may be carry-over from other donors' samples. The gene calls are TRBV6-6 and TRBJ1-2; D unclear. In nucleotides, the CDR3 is TGTGCCAGCAGTTATGGAACAGAACATTGGGCGTATGGCTACACCTTC. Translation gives CASSYGTEHWAYGYTF.